The 24 T cell receptor beta chains below all came from one sample that was sequenced in a study of graft-versus-host responses after intestinal transplantation. The method was immunoSEQ multiplex PCR; TCRdb's version includes in-frame clones alone and lacks a portion of them. The sample includes about 23,000 clones, more than 90% seen only once; the top ten take around 2%. The source material was PBMCs, sampled approximately 38 days after intestinal transplant. The receptors originated from a human patient who received an intestinal transplant, so some T cells may come from the graft donor.

This chain connects TRBV15 to TRBJ1-5; a weak D match, TRBD1 (5 bases). Trimming took off 8 bases at V and 1 base at J, with 9 bases between the two ends. Germline values: CDR1 LNHNV, CDR2 YYDKDF (reference sequence). This CDR3 is built from 13 residues. The CDR3 DNA follows: TGTGCCACCGGGACTTCCAGCAATCAGCCCCAGCATTTT. It translates to CATGTSSNQPQHF. The full variable domain, in which reference TRBV15 and TRBJ1-5 provide the parts outside the CDR3, is DAMVIQNPRYQVTQFGKPVTLSCSQTLNHNVMYWYQQKSSQAPKLLFHYYDKDFNNEADTPDNFQSRRPNTSFCFLDIRSPGLGDTAMYLCATGTSSNQPQHFGDGTRLSIL.

The chain joins TRBV5-1 to TRBJ2-5; 9 bases agree with TRBD2. Per germline, CDR1 SGHRS and CDR2 YFSETQ. V shed 10 bases, J shed 1 base, and the junction held 11 bases outside the gene matches. There are 15 residues in the CDR3. CDR3 sequence: CAPSLGRGGQETQYF. CDR3 DNA sequence: TGCGCCCCCAGCTTGGGGCGGGGGGGCCAAGAGACCCAGTACTTC.

This chain links TRBV27 with TRBJ2-7; TRBD2 aligns across 12 bases. The CDR3 runs to 15 residues. V trimming: 6 bases; J trimming: 5 bases; junction bases outside the gene matches: 8. The V gene's germline CDR1 is MNHEY and CDR2 SMNVEV (reference sequence). The CDR3 DNA follows: TGTGCCAGCAGCTCCGCTAGCGGGAGGGCCCACGAGCAGTACTTC. Residues: CASSSASGRAHEQYF.

The chain links TRBV19 to TRBJ2-7; D is possibly TRBD1 (5 bases). The CDR3 totals 15 residues. CDR1 and CDR2 from the germline V gene are LNHDA and SQIVND (reference sequence). Trimming removed 3 bases at V and 3 bases at J, with 15 bases between. The chain's CDR3 is CASSITSKGDYEQYF. CDR3 bases: TGTGCCAGTAGTATCACGTCCAAAGGGGACTACGAGCAGTACTTC.

J is TRBJ2-7 and V is TRBV10-2; D unclear. The V gene lost 0 bases and the J gene lost 4 bases, with 10 bases spanning the gap. The CDR3 covers 14 residues. The germline V gene has CDR1 WSHSY and CDR2 SAAADI. The CDR3 DNA reads as TGCGCCAGCAGTGAGTCGAACCCCTTATACGAGCAGTACTTC. It yields the protein CASSESNPLYEQYF.

The chain recombines TRBV9 with TRBJ1-5; D is unresolved. CDR1 is SGDLS and CDR2 is YYNGEE in the germline V gene. Between the trimmed V and J ends, which lost 0 bases and 0 bases, there was a span of 7 bases. The CDR3 totals 15 residues. In nucleotides, the CDR3 is TGTGCCAGCAGCGTAGGGCCGGTTAGCAATCAGCCCCAGCATTTT. Translated: CASSVGPVSNQPQHF.

The CDR3 loop is CASSQDLGGHQPQHF. CDR3 bases: TGCGCCAGCAGCCAAGATCTCGGAGGGCATCAGCCCCAGCATTTT. The gene calls are TRBV4-3 and TRBJ1-5; D is ambiguous. V shed 0 bases and J shed 5 bases, with 11 bases lying between them. Germline CDR1 is LGHNA and CDR2 is YSLEER. This CDR3 region has 15 residues.

The table lists this clone with a count of one. The chain carries TRBV4-1 and TRBJ1-1, with D unresolved. Trimming removed 9 bases at V and 3 bases at J, with 14 bases between. Germline V CDR1 and CDR2: MGHRA, YSYEKL. This CDR3 is 13 amino acids long. CDR3: CASGEYGDTEAFF. CDR3 in DNA: TGCGCCAGTGGGGAGTACGGGGACACTGAAGCTTTCTTT.

V gene TRBV6-5 combines with J gene TRBJ2-5; 10 nucleotides line up with TRBD1. CDR1 is MNHEY and CDR2 is SVGAGI in the germline V gene. The CDR3 is made up of 15 amino acids. With 5 bases clipped from V and 5 bases from J, the junction kept 8 bases outside the gene matches. The CDR3 nucleotides are TGTGCCAGCAGTGCCTGGGACAGGGGTCTGGAGACCCAGTACTTC. Translation: CASSAWDRGLETQYF.

The V and J genes are TRBV19 and TRBJ2-1, with a possible D match to TRBD2 (5 bases). Trimming took 3 bases from V and 3 from J, leaving 12 bases between them. The CDR3 is 15 residues long. CDR1 LNHDA and CDR2 SQIVND come from the germline V gene (reference sequence). CDR3: CASSIGPSNYNEQFF. The CDR3 region has the DNA TGTGCCAGTAGTATCGGGCCTAGCAACTACAATGAGCAGTTCTTC.

The CDR3 here is CASSVDAQREVYNEQFF. CDR3 DNA: TGTGCCAGCAGCGTAGACGCCCAGCGGGAGGTTTACAATGAGCAGTTCTTC. The V call is TRBV9, the J call TRBJ2-1; 9 positions match TRBD2. The CDR3 is made up of 17 amino acids. Germline V CDR1 and CDR2: SGDLS, YYNGEE. V dropped 0 bases and J dropped 4; count of bases not matched to a gene: 8.

This chain joins TRBV15 and TRBJ2-1; D call uncertain. V was cut by 1 base and J by 0 bases, with 7 bases left in between. CDR1 LNHNV and CDR2 YYDKDF come from the germline V gene (reference sequence). CDR3 length: 15 residues. In nucleotides, the CDR3 is TGTGCCACCAGCAGAGCTAGGGACTCCTACAATGAGCAGTTCTTC. This sequence encodes CATSRARDSYNEQFF.

V usage is TRBV10-1 and J usage is TRBJ2-1, with 11 bases aligning to TRBD2. CDR1 and CDR2 from the germline V gene are WNHNN and SYGVQD (reference sequence). The ends lost 7 bases at V and 7 bases at J; junction bases unmatched: 6. This CDR3 region has 14 residues. CDR3 sequence reads: CASNLAGGANEQFF. The CDR3 DNA sequence: TGCGCCAGCAATCTAGCGGGAGGAGCAAATGAGCAGTTCTTC.

This chain connects TRBV12-2 to TRBJ2-1; no check of the table's D call, TRBD1, against the DNA was made. TRBV12-2 is given as a pseudogene. This CDR3 is built from 16 residues. The CDR3, as DNA: TGTGCAAGTCGCCCTCCCGGGACAGGGGCCTACAATGAGCAGTTCTTC. This codes for CASRPPGTGAYNEQFF.

The V gene is TRBV27, the J gene TRBJ1-5; unclear D gene. Germline loops: CDR1 MNHEY, CDR2 SMNVEV (reference sequence). The V and J ends lost 1 base and 4 bases respectively, with 17 bases between them. This CDR3 region has 17 residues. CDR3 sequence (DNA): TGTGCCAGCAGTTTATTAGCGCCGAGGATGGGGAATCAGCCCCAGCATTTT. Its translation is CASSLLAPRMGNQPQHF.

The gene calls are TRBV2 and TRBJ2-1; D may correspond to TRBD1 or TRBD2 (5 bases each). CDR3 length: 15 amino acids. Germline CDR1 reads SNHLY; CDR2 reads FYNNEI. The V gene lost 4 bases and the J gene lost 9 bases, with 19 bases spanning the gap. The CDR3: CASSVTGTVPSEQFF. The CDR3 nucleotides read TGTGCCAGCAGTGTTACCGGGACGGTCCCAAGTGAGCAGTTCTTC.

The V gene is TRBV2, the J gene TRBJ2-1, with D maybe TRBD1 (5 bases). Trimming shortened V by 2 bases and J by 8 bases, and 13 bases separated the two germline ends. This CDR3 spans 14 amino acids. Germline-derived CDR1 and CDR2 are SNHLY and FYNNEI. The CDR3 loop reads CASSEPRVRDEQFF. The CDR3 coding sequence is TGTGCCAGCAGTGAACCCAGGGTTCGGGATGAGCAGTTCTTC.

V gene TRBV6-4 combines with J gene TRBJ2-1, with TRBD2 matching over 7 bases. The CDR3 runs to 14 residues. Per germline, CDR1 MRHNA and CDR2 SNTAGT. The ends lost 5 bases at V and 8 bases at J; junction bases unmatched: 9. The CDR3: CASSNGAGAYEQFF. DNA of the CDR3: TGTGCCAGCAGTAACGGGGCGGGAGCTTATGAGCAGTTCTTC.

This clone was observed a few times. The rearrangement uses TRBV6-5 and TRBJ1-2; no clear D gene. The germline V and J ends were trimmed by 0 bases and 4 bases, with 12 bases remaining between them. The CDR3 totals 15 residues. Germline CDR1 is MNHEY and CDR2 is SVGAGI. The CDR3 spells CASSYSQTRFYGYTF. The CDR3 DNA is TGTGCCAGCAGTTACTCCCAGACACGATTCTATGGCTACACCTTC.

This rearrangement joins TRBV19 to TRBJ2-5; 12 nucleotides match TRBD2. This CDR3 has 15 residues. Germline lookup yields CDR1 LNHDA and CDR2 SQIVND (reference sequence). Germline trimming cut 6 bases from V and 11 bases from J; bases unmatched to any gene: 13. CDR3 sequence: CASRLTSGRPTEQYF. DNA for the CDR3: TGTGCCAGTAGACTTACTAGCGGGAGGCCCACTGAGCAGTACTTC.

This chain links TRBV19 with TRBJ2-7; D gene ambiguous. CDR1 and CDR2 from the germline V gene are LNHDA and SQIVND (reference sequence). Trimming left V 3 bases short and J 3 bases short, with 9 bases between. The CDR3 contains 13 residues. DNA for the CDR3: TGTGCCAGTAGTATCTCACCTGTCTACGAGCAGTACTTC. This sequence encodes CASSISPVYEQYF.

The chain recombines TRBV30 with TRBJ2-3; tentatively, D is TRBD1 or TRBD2 (5 bases each). The V gene lost 0 bases and the J gene lost 3 bases, with 16 bases spanning the gap. This CDR3 has 16 residues. Germline V gives CDR1 GTSNPN, CDR2 SVGIG (reference sequence). CDR3 sequence: CAWSVRWAGRTDTQYF. The CDR3 nucleotides read TGTGCCTGGAGTGTAAGGTGGGCAGGGAGAACAGATACGCAGTATTTT.

The chain uses TRBV27 and TRBJ1-5; D is possibly TRBD1 (5 bases). Germline V lookup: CDR1 MNHEY, CDR2 SMNVEV (reference sequence). The germline V and J ends were trimmed by 2 bases and 1 base, with 12 bases remaining between them. The CDR3 has 16 amino acids. CDR3 loop: CASSLLAGLSNQPQHF. CDR3 sequence (DNA): TGTGCCAGCAGTTTACTCGCAGGGTTGAGCAATCAGCCCCAGCATTTT.

The chain links TRBV10-3 to TRBJ1-6; TRBD1 matches at 9 bases. The trim removed 5 bases at V and 5 bases at J, leaving 7 bases unmatched. From germline, CDR1 is ENHRY and CDR2 SYGVKD. The CDR3 length is 16 residues. CDR3 loop: CAISLRGQGDNSPLHF. CDR3 DNA sequence: TGTGCCATCAGTCTGAGGGGACAGGGCGATAATTCACCCCTCCACTTT.